Following are 22 T cell receptor beta chains from one sample sequenced in a study of shared clonotypes between healthy human individuals. Sequencing was performed with immunoSEQ multiplex PCR; in TCRdb, only in-frame clones are kept and a portion is missing. This sample yields roughly 1 million clones, of which about 77% are seen a single time; nearly 1.5% belongs to the top ten. The specimen was memory CD4+ T cells sorted from blood. Subset in this sample: CD45RA-negative fraction. Receptors were obtained from a man between 18 and 35 years old in good health.

The chain is built from TRBV6-5 and TRBJ2-3; D is unclear. The CDR3 runs to 13 residues. The germline V and J ends were trimmed by 2 bases and 3 bases, with 6 bases remaining between them. CDR1 is MNHEY, CDR2 SVGAGI, per germline. CDR3 protein: CASSYDGTDTQYF. CDR3 DNA: TGTGCCAGCAGTTACGACGGAACAGATACGCAGTATTTT.

On this clone: Additional DNA sequences in this sample encode the identical CDR3. This chain connects TRBV30 to TRBJ1-1; weak D call: TRBD1 (5 bases). The V end lost 1 base, the J end lost 5 bases, and 8 bases lay between the germline ends. This CDR3 is 12 amino acids long. Germline V gene sequence: CDR1 GTSNPN, CDR2 SVGIG (reference sequence). In nucleotides, the CDR3 is TGTGCCTGGAGTGCAGGGAGGACTGAAGCTTTCTTT. The encoded protein is CAWSAGRTEAFF.

The genes are TRBV5-1 and TRBJ2-2; 8 nucleotides match TRBD1. The V segment lost 0 bases and the J segment 6 bases; nucleotides outside the gene matches: 7. The CDR3 consists of 16 residues. Germline V CDR1 and CDR2: SGHRS, YFSETQ. CDR3 sequence (DNA): TGCGCCAGCAGCTTGGTGACAGGGGTGAGGGCCGGGGAGCTGTTTTTT. Its protein product is CASSLVTGVRAGELFF.

The chain is built from TRBV7-3 and TRBJ2-1, with D tentatively TRBD2 (6 bases). This CDR3 is 14 amino acids long. Germline CDR1 and CDR2: SGHTA and FQGTGA. Trimming stripped 2 bases from V and 7 bases from J, with 12 bases between. The CDR3 coding sequence is TGTGCCAGCAGCTTATATACCGGGGGTAATGAGCAGTTCTTC. This sequence encodes CASSLYTGGNEQFF.

Only one count was recorded for this clone. The chain links TRBV27 to TRBJ2-5; 8 bases are shared with TRBD2. From germline, CDR1 is MNHEY and CDR2 SMNVEV (reference sequence). The CDR3 consists of 16 residues. Trimming cost V 3 bases and J 2 bases; bases outside gene matches: 8. The CDR3 nucleotides read TGTGCCAGCAGTTTCGGCCCCGGGAGGGGGCAAGAGACCCAGTACTTC. Amino acids: CASSFGPGRGQETQYF.

The V call is TRBV29-1, the J call TRBJ2-3, with D unclear. Germline loops: CDR1 SQVTM, CDR2 ANQGSEA. The CDR3 length is 12 residues. V was clipped by 2 bases and J by 3 bases, with 6 bases between them. The CDR3, as DNA: TGCAGCGTTGAAAAGTCGACAGATACGCAGTATTTT. Residues: CSVEKSTDTQYF.

In this sample, this clone turned up many times. The chain carries TRBV19 and TRBJ1-1; D ambiguous. The CDR3 runs 14 residues. CDR1 and CDR2 from the germline V gene are LNHDA and SQIVND (reference sequence). Trimming removed 7 bases at V and 8 bases at J, with 20 bases between. In DNA, the CDR3 is TGTGCCAGTATCCGCGACCCGGGTCAACCCGAAGCTTTCTTT. Translation: CASIRDPGQPEAFF.

In DNA form, the CDR3 reads TGTGCCAGCAGTTACGCAGGCGTCATGAACACTGAAGCTTTCTTT. This translates into CASSYAGVMNTEAFF. This chain links TRBV6-5 with TRBJ1-1, with D uncertain. Germline CDR1 MNHEY, CDR2 SVGAGI. Trimming left V 2 bases short and J 0 bases short, with 10 bases between. The CDR3 covers 15 residues.

The V and J genes are TRBV9 and TRBJ1-6, with 8 bases lining up with TRBD1. The CDR3 is made up of 16 amino acids. Germline V gene lookup returns CDR1 SGDLS and CDR2 YYNGEE. With V trimmed by 0 bases and J by 5 bases, 4 bases remained unmatched. The CDR3 DNA reads as TGTGCCAGCAGCGTAGACCCAGGGGGCAATAATTCACCCCTCCACTTT. Protein sequence: CASSVDPGGNNSPLHF.

This clone was counted once. Other DNA sequences in the same sample also yield this CDR3. The V and J genes are TRBV15 and TRBJ2-3, with 14 positions matching TRBD2. The V segment lost 1 base and the J segment 3 bases; nucleotides outside the gene matches: 3. Germline V gene lookup returns CDR1 LNHNV and CDR2 YYDKDF (reference sequence). This CDR3 region has 17 residues. CDR3 sequence: CATSRGLAGGPTDTQYF. As DNA, the CDR3 is TGTGCCACCAGCAGAGGACTAGCGGGGGGGCCGACAGATACGCAGTATTTT.

This clone is a singleton in its sample. The chain is built from TRBV2 and TRBJ2-7, with 10 bases aligning to TRBD1. The CDR3 has 15 amino acids. Looked up from germline, CDR1 is SNHLY and CDR2 is FYNNEI. The trim removed 5 bases at V and 2 bases at J, leaving 6 bases unmatched. The CDR3 region is CASSPSGTGAYEQYF. The CDR3 bases are TGTGCCAGCAGTCCTTCAGGGACAGGGGCCTACGAGCAGTACTTC. Supplemented by reference TRBV2 and TRBJ2-7, the full variable domain reads EPEVTQTPSHQVTQMGQEVILRCVPISNHLYFYWYRQILGQKVEFLVSFYNNEISEKSEIFDDQFSVERPDGSNFTLKIRSTKLEDSAMYFCASSPSGTGAYEQYFGPGTRLTVT.

The chain employs TRBV10-1 and TRBJ2-7, with D possibly TRBD2 on 6 matching bases. V lost 6 bases, J lost 7 bases, and 28 bases lay in between. The CDR3 sequence is 17 residues long. The germline CDR1 and CDR2 sequences are WNHNN and SYGVQD (reference sequence). The CDR3 sequence: CASSEGKMGLPLREQYF. Here the CDR3 DNA reads TGCGCCAGCAGCGAAGGTAAAATGGGACTCCCGCTGAGGGAGCAGTACTTC.

The rearrangement uses TRBV6-1 and TRBJ2-7; 8 nucleotides agree with TRBD2. This CDR3 spans 16 amino acids. CDR1 is MNHNS, CDR2 SASEGT, per germline. Trimming removed 1 base from V and 4 bases from J; junction bases left unmatched: 9. CDR3 region: CASSEVWSGRTYEQYF. In DNA form, the CDR3 reads TGTGCCAGCAGTGAAGTTTGGAGCGGGAGAACTTACGAGCAGTACTTC.

The chain recombines TRBV7-2 with TRBJ1-1; a possible D gene is TRBD1 (5 bases). The germline CDR1 and CDR2 sequences are SGHTA and FQGNSA. V gave up 4 bases and J gave up 5 bases, with 14 bases separating them. The CDR3 length is 14 residues. The CDR3 sequence: CASSSGAGGTEAFF. In DNA form, the CDR3 reads TGTGCCAGCAGCTCCGGGGCCGGGGGTACTGAAGCTTTCTTT.

The J gene is TRBJ1-5, the V gene TRBV28, with no clear D. Germline loops: CDR1 MDHEN, CDR2 SYDVKM. V lost 6 bases and J lost 7, with 10 bases in between. This CDR3 contains 12 residues. The CDR3: CASRPTLQPQHF. In nucleotides, the CDR3 is TGTGCCAGCAGACCCACCCTCCAGCCCCAGCATTTT.

This chain's CDR3 is CASSLDRPLSGNTIYF. Written as DNA, the CDR3 is TGTGCCAGCAGCCTGGACAGACCCCTCTCTGGAAACACCATATATTTT. The chain links TRBV11-2 to TRBJ1-3, with D possibly matching TRBD1 (6 bases). CDR3 length: 16 residues. Trimming stripped 5 bases from V and 0 bases from J, with 14 bases between. Looked up from germline, CDR1 is SGHAT and CDR2 is FQNNGV.

This chain connects TRBV7-9 to TRBJ2-2; TRBD1 matches 8 bases. The CDR3 totals 15 residues. Germline loops: CDR1 SEHNR, CDR2 FQNEAQ (reference sequence). V shed 5 bases, J shed 1 base, and the junction held 3 bases outside the gene matches. Here the CDR3 DNA reads TGTGCCAGCAGCACGGGACAGGTGAACACCGGGGAGCTGTTTTTT. This codes for CASSTGQVNTGELFF.

On this clone itself: A far more abundant clone sits one base away, making this likely a read error. Other DNA sequences in the same sample also yield this CDR3. The chain joins TRBV18 to TRBJ1-1, with 9 bases lining up with TRBD1. Germline loops: CDR1 KGHSH, CDR2 LQKENI. The CDR3 extends over 13 amino acids. V was clipped by 4 bases and J by 3 bases; unmatched bases: 0. CDR3 bases: TGTGCCAGCTCACGGGACAGGGACACTGAAGCTTTCTTT. Translated, it gives CASSRDRDTEAFF.

The DNA for the CDR3 is TGTGCCAGCTCACCAGCTAGTTCCAACGAGCAGTACTTC. Encoded protein: CASSPASSNEQYF. The rearrangement joins TRBV18 to TRBJ2-7; the D is unclear. CDR3 size: 13 residues. Trimming removed 2 bases at V and 5 bases at J, with 10 bases between. In germline, CDR1 is KGHSH, CDR2 LQKENI.

This chain links TRBV2 with TRBJ2-7, with unresolved D. The CDR3 totals 12 residues. V was cut by 7 bases and J by 2 bases, with 9 bases left in between. Germline CDR1 SNHLY, CDR2 FYNNEI. The DNA for the CDR3 is TGTGCCAGCACCCGGACGACCTACGAGCAGTACTTC. It is translated as CASTRTTYEQYF. Together with reference TRBV2 and TRBJ2-7, the CDR3 gives the full variable domain: EPEVTQTPSHQVTQMGQEVILRCVPISNHLYFYWYRQILGQKVEFLVSFYNNEISEKSEIFDDQFSVERPDGSNFTLKIRSTKLEDSAMYFCASTRTTYEQYFGPGTRLTVT.

A note on this clone: This probably arose from a read error, given a far larger clone one base away. As the CDR3 is not closed by the conserved phenylalanine or tryptophan, this likely results from a read error. The J gene is TRBJ2-2, the V gene TRBV7-2, with 8 bases that match TRBD1. The trim removed 4 bases at V and 4 bases at J, leaving 5 bases unmatched. The germline V gene encodes CDR1 SGHTA and CDR2 FQGNSA. CDR3 length: 15 amino acids. The CDR3 nucleotides read TGTGCCAGCAGCTCGACAGGGGCGGGCACCGGGGAGCTGTTTTCT. Its translation is CASSSTGAGTGELFS.

The rearrangement links TRBV21-1 to TRBJ2-5. TRBV21-1 is given as a pseudogene. CDR3 length: 15 amino acids. CDR3 sequence reads: CASSKGPFYQETQYF. The CDR3 DNA follows: TGTGCCAGCAGCAAAGGACCATTTTACCAAGAGACCCAGTACTTC.